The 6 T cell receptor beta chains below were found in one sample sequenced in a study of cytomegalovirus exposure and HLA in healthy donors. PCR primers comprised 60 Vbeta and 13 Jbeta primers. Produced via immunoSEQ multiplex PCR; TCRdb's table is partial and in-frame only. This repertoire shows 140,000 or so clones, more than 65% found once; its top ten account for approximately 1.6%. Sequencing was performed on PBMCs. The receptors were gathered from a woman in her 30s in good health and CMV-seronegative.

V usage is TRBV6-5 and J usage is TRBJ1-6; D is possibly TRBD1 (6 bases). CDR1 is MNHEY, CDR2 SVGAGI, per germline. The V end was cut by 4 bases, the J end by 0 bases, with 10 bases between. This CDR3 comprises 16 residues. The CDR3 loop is CASSSAQGSYNSPLHF. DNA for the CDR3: TGTGCCAGCAGTTCCGCACAGGGCTCCTATAATTCACCCCTCCACTTT.

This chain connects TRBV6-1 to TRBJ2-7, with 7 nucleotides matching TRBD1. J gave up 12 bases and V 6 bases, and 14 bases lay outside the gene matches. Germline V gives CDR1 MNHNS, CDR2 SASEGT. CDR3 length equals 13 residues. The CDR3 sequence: CASRRGQEGDRYF. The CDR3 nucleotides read TGTGCCAGCAGACGAGGACAGGAAGGCGATCGGTACTTC.

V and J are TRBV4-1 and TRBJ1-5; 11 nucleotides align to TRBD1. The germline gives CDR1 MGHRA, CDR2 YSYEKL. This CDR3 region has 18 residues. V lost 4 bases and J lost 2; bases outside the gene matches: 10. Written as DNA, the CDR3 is TGCGCCAGCAGCCTCGGGACAGGGGGAAACCGGGGCAATCAGCCCCAGCATTTT. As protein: CASSLGTGGNRGNQPQHF.

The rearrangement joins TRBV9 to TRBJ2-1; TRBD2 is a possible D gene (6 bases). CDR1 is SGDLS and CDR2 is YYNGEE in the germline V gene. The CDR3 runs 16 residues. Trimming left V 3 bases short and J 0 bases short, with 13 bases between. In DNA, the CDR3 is TGTGCCAGCAGCGCAGATCGGCGGGGCTCCTACAATGAGCAGTTCTTC. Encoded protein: CASSADRRGSYNEQFF.

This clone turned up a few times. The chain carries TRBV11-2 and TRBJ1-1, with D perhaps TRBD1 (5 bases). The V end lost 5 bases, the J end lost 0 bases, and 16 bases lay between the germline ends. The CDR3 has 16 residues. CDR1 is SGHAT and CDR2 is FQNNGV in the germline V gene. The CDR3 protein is CASSVQTGAMNTEAFF. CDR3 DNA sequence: TGTGCCAGCAGCGTCCAAACAGGTGCCATGAACACTGAAGCTTTCTTT.

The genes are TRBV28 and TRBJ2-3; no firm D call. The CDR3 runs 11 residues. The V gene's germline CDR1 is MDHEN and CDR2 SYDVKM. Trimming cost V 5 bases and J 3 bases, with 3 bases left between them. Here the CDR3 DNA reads TGTGCCAGCAGTCTAACAGATACGCAGTATTTT. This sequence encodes CASSLTDTQYF.